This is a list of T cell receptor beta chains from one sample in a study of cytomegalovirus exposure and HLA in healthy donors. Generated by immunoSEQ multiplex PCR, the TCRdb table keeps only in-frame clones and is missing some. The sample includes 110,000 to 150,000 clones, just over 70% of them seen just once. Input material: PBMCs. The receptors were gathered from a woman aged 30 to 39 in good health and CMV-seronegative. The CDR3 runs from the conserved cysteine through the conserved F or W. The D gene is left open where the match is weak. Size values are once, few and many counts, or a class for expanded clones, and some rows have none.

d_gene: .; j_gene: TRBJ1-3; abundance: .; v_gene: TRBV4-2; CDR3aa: CASSPAAMPGNTIYF; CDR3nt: TGTGCCAGCAGCCCCGCAGCGATGCCTGGAAACACCATATATTTT
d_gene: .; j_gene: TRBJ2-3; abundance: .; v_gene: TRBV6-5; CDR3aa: CASRQGGSTDTQYF; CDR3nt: TGTGCCAGCAGACAGGGAGGGAGCACAGATACGCAGTATTTT
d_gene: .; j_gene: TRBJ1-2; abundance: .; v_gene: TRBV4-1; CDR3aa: CASSPTDPNYGYTF; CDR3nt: TGCGCCAGCAGCCCGACAGACCCCAACTATGGCTACACCTTC
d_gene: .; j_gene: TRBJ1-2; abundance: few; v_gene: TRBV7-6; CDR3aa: CASSALGRANYGYTF; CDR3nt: TGTGCCAGCAGCGCCCTCGGCAGGGCTAACTATGGCTACACCTTC
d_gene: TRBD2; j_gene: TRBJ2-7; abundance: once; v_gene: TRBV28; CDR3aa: CASSERDYRDEQYF; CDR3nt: TGTGCCAGCAGTGAACGGGACTATCGCGACGAGCAGTACTTC
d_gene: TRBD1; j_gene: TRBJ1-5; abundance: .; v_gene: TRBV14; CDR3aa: CASSRQGQIQPQHF; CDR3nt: TGTGCCAGCAGCCGACAGGGTCAAATACAGCCCCAGCATTTT
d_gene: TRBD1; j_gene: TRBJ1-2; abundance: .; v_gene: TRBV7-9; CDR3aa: CASSMDRGRGYTF; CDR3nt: TGTGCCAGCAGCATGGACAGGGGACGGGGCTACACCTTC
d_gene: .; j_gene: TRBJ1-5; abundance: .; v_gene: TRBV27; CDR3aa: CASSLSGTQREKPQHF; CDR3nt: TGTGCCAGCAGTTTATCGGGGACACAGAGGGAGAAGCCCCAGCATTTT
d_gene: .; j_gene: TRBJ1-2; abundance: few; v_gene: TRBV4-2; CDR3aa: CASSQDTGGGYGYTF; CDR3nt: TGTGCCAGCAGCCAAGATACGGGGGGAGGTTATGGCTACACCTTC
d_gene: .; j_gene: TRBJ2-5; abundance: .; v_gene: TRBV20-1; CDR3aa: CSAPFGETQYF; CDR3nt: TGCAGTGCCCCCTTCGGGGAGACCCAGTACTTC
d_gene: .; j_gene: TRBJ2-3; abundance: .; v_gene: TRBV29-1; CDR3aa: CSVEGTARDTDTQYF; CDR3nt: TGCAGCGTTGAAGGGACAGCCCGGGACACAGATACGCAGTATTTT
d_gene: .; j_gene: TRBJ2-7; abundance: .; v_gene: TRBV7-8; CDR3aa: CASSFGGEQYF; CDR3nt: TGTGCCAGCAGCTTCGGGGGCGAGCAGTACTTC
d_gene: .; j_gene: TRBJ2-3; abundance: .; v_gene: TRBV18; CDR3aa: CASSRSLGPDTQYF; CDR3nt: TGTGCCAGCTCACGGAGCTTAGGCCCAGATACGCAGTATTTT
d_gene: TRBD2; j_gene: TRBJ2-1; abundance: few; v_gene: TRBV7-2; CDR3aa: CASSLDSGGDEQFF; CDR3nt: TGTGCCAGCAGCTTAGACTCGGGGGGGGATGAGCAGTTCTTC
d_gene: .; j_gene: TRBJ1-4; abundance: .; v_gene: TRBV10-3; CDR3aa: CAISEDPRGEKLFF; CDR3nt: TGTGCCATCAGTGAAGACCCCCGGGGTGAAAAACTGTTTTTT
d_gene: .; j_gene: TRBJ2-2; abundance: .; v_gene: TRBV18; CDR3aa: CASSRQDPNAGELFF; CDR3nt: TGTGCCAGTTCAAGACAGGACCCGAACGCCGGGGAGCTGTTTTTT
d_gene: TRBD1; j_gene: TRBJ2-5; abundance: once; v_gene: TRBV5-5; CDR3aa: CASRPGQGMYQETQYF; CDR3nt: TGTGCCAGCAGACCCGGACAGGGAATGTATCAAGAGACCCAGTACTTC
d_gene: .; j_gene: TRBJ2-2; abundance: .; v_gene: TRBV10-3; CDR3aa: CAISDAGDNTGELFF; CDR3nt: TGTGCCATCAGTGATGCAGGGGATAACACCGGGGAGCTGTTTTTT
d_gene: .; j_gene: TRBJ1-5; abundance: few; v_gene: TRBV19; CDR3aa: CASSISSGGTQPQHF; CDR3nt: TGTGCCAGTAGTATTAGCTCGGGGGGCACTCAGCCCCAGCATTTT
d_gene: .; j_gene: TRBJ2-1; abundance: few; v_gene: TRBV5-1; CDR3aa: CASSLTTGTHNEQFF; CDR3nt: TGCGCCAGCAGCTTGACCACCGGGACTCACAATGAGCAGTTCTTC
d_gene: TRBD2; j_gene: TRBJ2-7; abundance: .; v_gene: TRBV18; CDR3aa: CASSPPSGTSGYEQYF; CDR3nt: TGTGCCAGCTCACCACCGTCCGGGACTAGCGGCTACGAGCAGTACTTC
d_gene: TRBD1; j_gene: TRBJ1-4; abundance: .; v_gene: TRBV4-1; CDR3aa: CASSQDGDRGNEKLFF; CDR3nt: TGCGCCAGCAGCCAAGACGGGGACAGAGGAAATGAAAAACTGTTTTTT
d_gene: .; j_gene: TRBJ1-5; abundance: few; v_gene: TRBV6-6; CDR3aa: CASRSEGNQPQHF; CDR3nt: TGTGCCAGCAGAAGCGAGGGTAATCAGCCCCAGCATTTT
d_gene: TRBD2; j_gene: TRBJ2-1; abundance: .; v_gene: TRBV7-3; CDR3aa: CASSLIGTSGSTNEQFF; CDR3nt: TGTGCCAGCAGCTTAATAGGAACTAGCGGGAGTACTAATGAGCAGTTCTTC
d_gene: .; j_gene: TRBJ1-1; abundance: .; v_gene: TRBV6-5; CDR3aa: CASSYSRLTNTEAFF; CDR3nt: TGTGCCAGCAGTTACTCGAGATTAACGAACACTGAAGCTTTCTTT
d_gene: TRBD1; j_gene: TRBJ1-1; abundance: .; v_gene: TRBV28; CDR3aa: CASSSMDRTKGRAFF; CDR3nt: TGTGCCAGCAGTTCCATGGACAGGACCAAGGGTCGAGCTTTCTTT
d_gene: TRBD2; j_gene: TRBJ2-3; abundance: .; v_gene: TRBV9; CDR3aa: CASSVTLAGGLDTQYF; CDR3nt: TGTGCCAGCAGCGTAACACTAGCGGGAGGATTAGATACGCAGTATTTT
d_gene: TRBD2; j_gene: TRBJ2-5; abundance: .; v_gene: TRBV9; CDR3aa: CASSAPGTSQETQYF; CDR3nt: TGTGCCAGCAGCGCACCAGGGACTAGCCAAGAGACCCAGTACTTC
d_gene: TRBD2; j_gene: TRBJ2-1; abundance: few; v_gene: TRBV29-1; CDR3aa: CSVEGAGGGSYNEQFF; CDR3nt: TGCAGCGTTGAAGGTGCGGGGGGGGGATCCTACAATGAGCAGTTCTTC
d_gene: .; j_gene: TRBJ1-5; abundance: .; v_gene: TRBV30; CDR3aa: CAWSRQGNQPQHF; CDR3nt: TGTGCCTGGAGTAGACAGGGCAATCAGCCCCAGCATTTT
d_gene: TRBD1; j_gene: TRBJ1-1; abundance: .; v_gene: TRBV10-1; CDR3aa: CASSGTGGQAFF; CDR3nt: TGCGCCAGCAGTGGGACAGGGGGTCAAGCTTTCTTT
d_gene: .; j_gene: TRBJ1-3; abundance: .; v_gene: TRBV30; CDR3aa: CAWSDLRRAGNTIYF; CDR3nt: TGTGCCTGGAGTGACCTCAGGCGAGCAGGAAACACCATATATTTT
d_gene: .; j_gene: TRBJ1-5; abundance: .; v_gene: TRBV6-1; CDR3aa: CASRGEKEPQHF; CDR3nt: TGTGCCAGCAGGGGAGAGAAGGAGCCCCAGCATTTT
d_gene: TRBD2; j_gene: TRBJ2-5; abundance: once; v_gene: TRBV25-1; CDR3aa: CASSEGLAGVREQYF; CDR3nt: TGTGCCAGCAGTGAAGGACTAGCGGGAGTACGTGAGCAGTACTTC
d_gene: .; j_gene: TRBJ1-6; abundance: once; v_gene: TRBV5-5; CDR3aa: CASSFRSNSPLHF; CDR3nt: TGTGCCAGCAGCTTCCGGAGTAATTCACCCCTCCACTTT
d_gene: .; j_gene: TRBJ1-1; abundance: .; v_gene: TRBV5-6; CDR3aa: CASSTGWAPDTEAFF; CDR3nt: TGTGCCAGCAGCACGGGGTGGGCCCCGGACACTGAAGCTTTCTTT
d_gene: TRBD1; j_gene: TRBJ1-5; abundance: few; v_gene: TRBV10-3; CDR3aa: CAISPGTGNNQPQHF; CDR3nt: TGTGCCATCAGTCCTGGGACAGGGAACAATCAGCCCCAGCATTTT
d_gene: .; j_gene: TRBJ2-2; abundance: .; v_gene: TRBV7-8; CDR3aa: CASSLSVRNTGELFF; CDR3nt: TGTGCCAGCAGCTTATCCGTCAGAAACACCGGGGAGCTGTTTTTT
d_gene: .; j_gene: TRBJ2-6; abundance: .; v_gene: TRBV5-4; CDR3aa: CASSADRPSGANVLTF; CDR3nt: TGTGCCAGCAGCGCGGACAGACCCTCTGGGGCCAACGTCCTGACTTTC
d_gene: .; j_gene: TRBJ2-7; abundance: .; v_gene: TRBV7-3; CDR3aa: CASSLNLASEQYF; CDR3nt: TGTGCCAGCAGCTTAAACTTAGCGTCCGAGCAGTACTTC
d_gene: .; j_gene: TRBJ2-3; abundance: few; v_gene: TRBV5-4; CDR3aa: CASSLAWADTQYF; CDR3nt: TGTGCCAGCAGCTTGGCCTGGGCGGATACGCAGTATTTT
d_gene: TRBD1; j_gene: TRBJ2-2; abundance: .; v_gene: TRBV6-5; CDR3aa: CASSYSMGQGAGELFF; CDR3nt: TGTGCCAGCAGTTACTCGATGGGACAGGGAGCCGGGGAGCTGTTTTTT
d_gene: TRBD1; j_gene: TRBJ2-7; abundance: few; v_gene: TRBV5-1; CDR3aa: CASSWGQGVVDEQYF; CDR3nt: TGCGCCAGCAGCTGGGGACAGGGAGTAGTCGACGAGCAGTACTTC
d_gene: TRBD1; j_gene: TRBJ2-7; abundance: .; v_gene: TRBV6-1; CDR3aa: CATGKGYEQYF; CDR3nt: TGTGCGACAGGGAAGGGGTACGAGCAGTACTTC
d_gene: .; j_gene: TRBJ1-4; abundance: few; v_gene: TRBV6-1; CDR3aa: CASTSPSGKLFF; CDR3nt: TGTGCCAGCACTTCCCCGAGCGGAAAACTGTTTTTT
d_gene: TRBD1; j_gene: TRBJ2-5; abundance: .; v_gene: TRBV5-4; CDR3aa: CASSFQGDGRRGTQYF; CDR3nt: TGTGCCAGCAGCTTTCAGGGGGACGGTAGAAGAGGGACCCAGTACTTC
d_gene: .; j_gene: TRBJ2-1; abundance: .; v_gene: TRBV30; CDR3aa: CAWSPVNNEQFF; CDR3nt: TGTGCCTGGAGTCCAGTGAATAATGAGCAGTTCTTC
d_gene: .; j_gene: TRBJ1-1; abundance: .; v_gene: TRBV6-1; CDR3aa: CASSKGQHLNTEAFF; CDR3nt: TGTGCCAGCAGTAAAGGACAGCACTTGAACACTGAAGCTTTCTTT
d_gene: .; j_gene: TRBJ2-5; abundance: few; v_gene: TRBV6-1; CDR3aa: CASSRDSEETQYF; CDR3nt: TGTGCCAGCAGCCGGGACTCCGAAGAGACCCAGTACTTC
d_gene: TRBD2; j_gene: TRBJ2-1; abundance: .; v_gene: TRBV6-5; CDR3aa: CASRLRLANYNEQFF; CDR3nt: TGTGCCAGCAGATTAAGACTAGCAAACTACAATGAGCAGTTCTTC
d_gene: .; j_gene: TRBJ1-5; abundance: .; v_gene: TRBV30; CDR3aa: CAWFRGSNQPQHF; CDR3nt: TGTGCCTGGTTTAGGGGTAGCAATCAGCCCCAGCATTTT
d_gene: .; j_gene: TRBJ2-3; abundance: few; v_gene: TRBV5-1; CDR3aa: CASSATGGTYTDTQYF; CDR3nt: TGCGCCAGCAGCGCCACCGGGGGAACGTACACAGATACGCAGTATTTT
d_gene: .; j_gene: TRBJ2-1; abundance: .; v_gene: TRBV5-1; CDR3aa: CASSLGGYNEQFF; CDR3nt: TGCGCCAGCAGCTTGGGCGGCTACAATGAGCAGTTCTTC
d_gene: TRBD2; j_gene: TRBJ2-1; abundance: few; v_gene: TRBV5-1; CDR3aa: CASSGAGGRNEQFF; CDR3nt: TGCGCCAGCAGCGGCGCGGGAGGAAGGAATGAGCAGTTCTTC
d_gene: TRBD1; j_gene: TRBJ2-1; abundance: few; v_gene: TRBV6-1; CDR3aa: CASSVSTGAYNEQFF; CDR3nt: TGTGCCAGCAGTGTCAGTACAGGGGCCTACAATGAGCAGTTCTTC
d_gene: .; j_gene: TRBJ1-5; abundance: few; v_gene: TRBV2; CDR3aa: CASRDSGSSEQPQHF; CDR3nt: TGTGCCAGCAGGGATTCAGGGTCTTCAGAGCAGCCCCAGCATTTT
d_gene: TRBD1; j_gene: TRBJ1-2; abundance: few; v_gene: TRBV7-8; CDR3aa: CASSPAPWDSGGYGYTF; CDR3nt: TGTGCCAGCAGCCCTGCACCTTGGGACAGTGGTGGCTATGGCTACACCTTC